This record covers a single T cell receptor beta chain. The sample comes from a study of blood T cell repertoires in COVID-19. Study-wide background: The cDNA or gDNA used as material had been derived from T cells, B-cell-depleted T cells, or PBMCs.

As handled by the study authors: Amplifying reference gene primers gave estimates of nucleated cell counts. Clones were sequenced by immunoSEQ multiplex PCR, and TCRdb holds only the in-frame ones, with some missing. The D gene and trimming were derived from the DNA, and the V and J assignments and clone size from that table. The table records 200,000 to 300,000 clones, approximately 83% of them present only once. Deletions cut 3 bases from V and 9 bases from J, with 14 bases between. CDR1 and CDR2 from the germline V gene are SGHTA and FQGNSA. This CDR3 is 14 amino acids long. The chain carries TRBV7-2 and TRBJ1-4; a weak D match, TRBD1 (6 bases). The sequenced sample was peripheral blood. This TCR came from a woman between 25 and 40 years old who had recovered from COVID-19. In nucleotides, the CDR3 is TGTGCCAGCAGCTTGGGACATCTCTCGAAAAAACTGTTTTTT. Its protein is CASSLGHLSKKLFF.